Sequencing of this TCR beta chain was carried out in a study of cytomegalovirus exposure and HLA in healthy donors (TCRdb year 2017). Background on the whole study: According to an earlier analysis of several hundred of the donors, some 170 million T cells yielded roughly 110 million unique TCR beta sequences and approximately 300 Gb of sequence data. The study aimed to test whether signatures of past pathogen exposure could be identified by cataloging public T cell receptors. Besides the first cohort of roughly 660 subjects, a separate validation cohort made up of 120 different subjects was used. HLA typing covered class I and class II loci at four-digit resolution. Because of strong linkage in the cohort, roughly five DR-DQ haplotypes were treated as single units for association and clustering. Of the roughly 400 genotyped donors, over 80% were placed in the genetic ancestry cluster associated with self-reported Caucasian donors. Donor age, sex, ethnicity and CMV serostatus were compiled together with the repertoire data. All discovery cohort repertoires had been generated using a single sequencing platform. Rather than using new phenotypic data, the later analysis identified candidate immune exposures from TCR beta sequences and from how often those sequences occurred across donors. A later analysis re-examined previously published TCR beta repertoires from over 500 donors and added high-resolution HLA genotyping to investigate patterns of TCR occurrence. The study profiled the T cell repertoires of some 610 subjects by immunosequencing and related them to cytomegalovirus serostatus. An earlier analysis of approximately 500 of the donors applied high-throughput TCR beta sequencing to assess whether each TCR beta V gene segment acted as functional or pseudogenic. Typing coverage differed by locus: A, B, C, DRB1 and DQB1 were typed in about 620-630 donors, DQA1 in roughly 510, DPA1 in roughly 590, and DPB1 in 450 to 480. Among about 390 genotyped donors of the cohort, an average of 235,054 unique TCR beta nucleotide sequences were sequenced per donor, roughly 18% of them non-productive. To predict cytomegalovirus infection status, the study combined high-throughput TCR immunosequencing, statistical association of individual TCRs with disease status, and machine learning. A later genetic analysis took genome-wide SNP genotypes for 398 of the 666 donors and used that subset as a discovery cohort. Around 320 gigabases of sequencing data and approximately 85 million unique TCR sequences were included in an early release covering 550 to 650 HLA-typed donors.

What the authors observed across the whole study: A cluster of highly shared sequence variants was judged likely to represent a technical artifact of the sequencing pipeline. In a later analysis, several top co-occurrence clusters were reported to appear linked to parvovirus B19, influenza, CMV and Epstein-Barr virus. Strong co-occurrence of HLA alleles, especially DR and DQ, made assigning TCR associations to individual alleles difficult. Fewer than 20 rarely observed V segments, including chromosome 9 orphons, were excluded from the earlier analysis of about 600 of the donors because counts were too low. According to a later analysis, most CMV-associated TCR beta chains appeared to be HLA-restricted, and the HLA associations seemed to be driven largely by CMV exposure. Broadly in line with IMGT annotations, most TCR beta V segments showed up in productive rearrangements about 90% or about 30% of the time in an earlier analysis of around 600 of the donors. A further reported finding was that TCR beta sequences accurately predicted the HLA-A and HLA-B alleles for most subjects in the first cohort. A later analysis found that TCR association rates varied across HLA loci, with DRB1 alleles showing the most associated TCRs and HLA-C alleles the fewest. While some public TCRs were present in many individuals, most TCR sequences turned up only very rarely across donors. Immune exposure information for the cohort was limited to CMV serostatus. The presence/absence analyses assumed that sequencing depth was roughly uniform across donors, and that assumption may not be true. According to a later genetic analysis, donors in an Asian-associated ancestry cluster had fewer N-insertions in productive TCRs than the approximately 630-donor mean. A later analysis found that HLA-associated TCR beta chains were more clonally expanded and had lower generation probabilities than equally common non-associated chains. The authors suggested that the approach could potentially be generalized to other disease states and immunological phenotypes. V-gene and J-gene trimming of TCR beta chains was associated with a missense DCLRE1C variant in a later genetic analysis, and the association was replicated in an independent cohort. Only TCR beta chains were sequenced in this cohort, and the absence of alpha or paired-chain data limited detectable features. The 87-base-pair reads could not distinguish some IMGT-functional V segments, including TRBV6-2 and TRBV6-3, so those segments were excluded. Correlated functional status among segregating V segments might reflect linkage disequilibrium, but an unknown experimental factor could not be ruled out. A few of the identified cytomegalovirus-associated TCR beta chains were confirmed in vitro to be specific for cytomegalovirus antigens. In both the original and validation cohorts, the classifier was reported to diagnose cytomegalovirus status with high specificity and sensitivity. At a false discovery rate of 0.05, a later analysis linked approximately 18,000 TCR beta sequences to specific HLA alleles. HLA typing was unavailable for some donors at each locus, so association tests used only the typed subset. In the study, around 150 TCR beta chains were listed as associated with cytomegalovirus.

A remark on this clone: Its antigen specificity is not known. Compared with germline, one end of the junction differs, possibly owing to a read error.

The cohort consisted of hundreds of healthy bone marrow donors. All cohort members were sampled while nominally healthy, although unrecorded immune exposures were likely present. The donor was CMV seronegative and belonged to the group of around 400 seronegative cohort members. A peripheral blood sample was provided by each donor, and peripheral blood mononuclear cells were used for TCR beta sequencing. The Qiagen DNeasy Blood Extraction Kit was used to extract genomic DNA from the blood cell samples. The germline V gene (reference sequence) sets CDR1 to SSHAT and CDR2 to FNYEAQ. From cysteine to phenylalanine, the CDR3 is 15 amino acids long. The only DNA kept is the CDR3, 45 bases in frame from the first base. The library was prepared using the immunoSEQ multiplex PCR assay. For the multiplex PCR, a mixture combining 60 forward primers for TCR Vbeta segments and 13 reverse primers for TCR Jbeta segments was used. The CDR3 region of rearranged TCR beta genes was amplified from genomic DNA with a multiplex PCR assay. Amplified TCR beta libraries were sequenced as 87-base-pair reads on the Illumina HiSeq System. The published analysis was carried out like this. A later analysis counted approximately 74 million unique TCR beta chains across the 550 to 750 repertoires, and approximately 11 million of these chains were shared by at least two donors. Raw reads were error-corrected and collapsed into unique sequences by a nearest-neighbor algorithm in which closely related sequences were merged to remove PCR and sequencing errors. Alignment of CDR3 sequences to IMGT reference sequences was used to assign V, D and J gene segments. Each retained sequence needed at least a six-nucleotide match to both a V gene segment and a J gene segment. Rearrangements were called productive when the CDR3 lacked stop codons and stayed in frame with V and J; all others were non-productive. Following IMGT convention, CDR3 was defined as the stretch from the second conserved V-encoded cysteine to the conserved J-encoded phenylalanine. Sequences without an unambiguous match to a single V gene segment were excluded from the earlier analysis of a few hundred of the donors. In an earlier analysis of some 590 of the donors, V segments were called functional above 56.7% productive rearrangements and were called segregating when the between-donor standard deviation exceeded 5%. A statistical classification framework was developed to diagnose cytomegalovirus status using the catalog of TCR beta chain sequences. In a later analysis, TCR nucleotide sequences were compared against IMGT/GENE-DB human TR gene sequences so that V and J genes could be assigned. The TCRdist pipeline was used in a later analysis to assign CDR3 sequences and most-parsimonious VDJ recombination scenarios. A later analysis defined each TCR beta chain by its CDR3 amino acid sequence plus V-gene family, and excluded reads lacking a unique V-gene family. To address suspected cross-contamination and a sequencing artifact, a later analysis removed approximately 600 highly shared, low-generation-probability nucleotide sequences. In a later analysis, a clonal expansion index for each public chain was calculated from normalized within-repertoire ranks of inferred template counts. A later analysis computed generation probabilities with a VDJ recombination model fitted to out-of-frame rearrangements, and checked the results against IGoR. In a later analysis, hypergeometric tests were used to score TCR-TCR, TCR-HLA and TCR-CMV co-occurrence, with a repertoire-size bias correction applied to TCR pairs. A later analysis estimated false discovery rates by permuting HLA or CMV assignments 20 times. In a later analysis, co-occurring TCRs were grouped using DBSCAN, with TCRdist sequence similarity added in when clustering inside HLA-allele-positive subsets. For co-occurrence clustering, repertoires with fewer than 30,000 or more than 120,000 public chains were excluded, along with a handful of repertoires with anomalous nucleotide sharing. Sourced from immuneACCESS, this table was stored by TCRdb with only in-frame sequences that have V and J called. A share of the clones is absent; for the studies checked, an unresolved V gene accounts for under half, and the remainder has no known explanation. D and trimming were read from the DNA, whereas the V and J calls and clone size are those reported in that table. Present in this sample are about 180,000 clones, around three quarters of which were seen just once. The biggest ten clones account for 0.65% to 0.75% of the sample.

The chain was built from TRBV7-7 and TRBJ2-1, with TRBD2 tentatively as D gene (6 bases match). The specimen was PBMCs. The clonotype originates from a middle-aged woman in good health and CMV-seronegative. Here the CDR3 is given as CASSSLEGGYNEQFF. The DNA sequence is as follows: TGTGCTAGCAGCTCCCTAGAGGGAGGTTACAATGAGCAGTTCTTC.